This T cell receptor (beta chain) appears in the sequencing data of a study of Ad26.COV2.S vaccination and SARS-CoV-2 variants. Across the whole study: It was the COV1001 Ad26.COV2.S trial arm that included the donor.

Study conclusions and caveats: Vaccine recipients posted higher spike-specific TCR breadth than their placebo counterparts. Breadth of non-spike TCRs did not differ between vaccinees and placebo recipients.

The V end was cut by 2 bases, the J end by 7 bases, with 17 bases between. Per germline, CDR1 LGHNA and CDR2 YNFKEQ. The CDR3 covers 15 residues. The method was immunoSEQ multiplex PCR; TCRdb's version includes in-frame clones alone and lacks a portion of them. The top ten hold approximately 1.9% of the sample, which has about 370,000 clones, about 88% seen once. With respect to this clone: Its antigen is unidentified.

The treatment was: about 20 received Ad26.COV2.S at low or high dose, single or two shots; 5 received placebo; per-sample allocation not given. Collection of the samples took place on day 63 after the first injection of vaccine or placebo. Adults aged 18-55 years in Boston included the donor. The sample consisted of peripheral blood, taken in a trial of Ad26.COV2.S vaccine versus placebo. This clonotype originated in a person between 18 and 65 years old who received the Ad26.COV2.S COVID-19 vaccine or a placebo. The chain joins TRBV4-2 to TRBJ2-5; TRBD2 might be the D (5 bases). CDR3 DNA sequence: TGTGCCAGCAGCCAAAACCCCCGAGCGGAGGTGACCCAGTACTTC. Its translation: CASSQNPRAEVTQYF.